This entry describes one TCR beta chain. What it binds is unknown. The sample comes from a study of immune evolution from preneoplasia to lung adenocarcinoma. Study in general: HLA loss of heterozygosity: about 7% AIS, approximately 15% MIA, roughly 30% ADC, none AAH. Study conclusions and caveats: Top clone share appeared to fall from AAH through AIS, MIA, adenocarcinoma.

The CDR3 totals 14 residues. Measured with immunoSEQ multiplex PCR; TCRdb has only the in-frame clones, and not every one. The sample has several thousand clones, 86% seen once; the top ten hold about 4%. After pathologic assessment, macro-dissection selected premalignant or tumor cells for extraction. This sequence joins TRBV21-1 and TRBJ2-1; the table assigns TRBD2, which was not confirmed against the DNA. TRBV21-1 is noted as a pseudogene. The origin of this receptor is a donor aged 70 or older with lung adenocarcinoma. The source material was FFPE minimally invasive lung adenocarcinoma tissue. DNA of the CDR3: TGTGCCAGCAGCAGACTAGTTTCCTACAATGAGCAGTTCTTC. This gives the protein CASSRLVSYNEQFF.